The 5 T cell receptor beta chains below were found in one sample sequenced in a study of T cell responses to AZD1222 COVID-19 vaccine. Method: immunoSEQ multiplex PCR; TCRdb's copy keeps in-frame clones and lacks some. This sample has over 45,000 clones, with roughly 90% found just once. The sample was peripheral blood, taken 28 days after the second AZD1222 dose. Source of these receptors: an adult who received the AZD1222 COVID-19 vaccine.

The CDR3 region is CATQAGVYNEQFF. CDR3 in DNA: TGTGCCACCCAAGCGGGAGTTTACAATGAGCAGTTCTTC. The rearrangement uses TRBV6-6 and TRBJ2-1, with TRBD2 matching over 8 bases. The J segment lost 4 bases and the V segment lost 10 bases, leaving 6 bases of the junction unmatched. Looked up from germline, CDR1 is MNHNY and CDR2 is SVGAGI (reference sequence). The CDR3 covers 13 residues.

This chain connects TRBV7-9 to TRBJ1-2; D is possibly TRBD1 (5 bases). This CDR3 has 15 residues. Trimming pared 3 bases from V and 0 bases from J, leaving 11 bases between. Germline V gives CDR1 SEHNR, CDR2 FQNEAQ (reference sequence). The CDR3 region has the DNA TGTGCCAGCAGCTTGAGGGGTGGCGCTAACTATGGCTACACCTTC. As protein: CASSLRGGANYGYTF.

CDR3 residues: CASNDDRTNYGYTF. The CDR3 nucleotides read TGTGCCAGTAATGATGACAGGACCAACTATGGCTACACCTTC. V and J are TRBV19 and TRBJ1-2, with TRBD1 as a possible D gene (6 bases). The CDR3 sequence is 14 residues long. V dropped 7 bases and J dropped 2 bases, with 14 bases sitting between them. Per the germline V gene, CDR1 is LNHDA and CDR2 is SQIVND (reference sequence).

The chain carries TRBV7-2 and TRBJ1-5, with a tentative D call TRBD1 (6 bases). Germline assignment: CDR1 SGHTA and CDR2 FQGNSA. The CDR3 is made up of 14 amino acids. V was shortened by 4 bases and J by 2 bases, with 9 bases between the two germline ends. The DNA for the CDR3 is TGTGCCAGCAGCTCACAGGGAGGCAATCAGCCCCAGCATTTT. Encoded protein: CASSSQGGNQPQHF.

The chain joins TRBV6-2 or TRBV6-3 to TRBJ2-1; 9 bases align to TRBD2. The length of the CDR3 is 17 residues. V lost 5 bases, J lost 7 bases, and 15 bases stayed unmatched. Germline V gene sequence: CDR1 MNHEY, CDR2 SVGEGT. DNA of the CDR3: TGTGCCAGCAGTCACTTGAGGGGCGGGGGGGATGCGAATGAGCAGTTCTTC. This codes for CASSHLRGGGDANEQFF.